This T cell receptor (beta chain) came from a study of blood T cells in healthy people across ages. For every donor, a draw yielded around 10 milliliters of peripheral blood. Through a sample-barcoded 5' primer and a J-beta primer mix, a second PCR was run for roughly 6 to 12 cycles. Tags on each cDNA molecule came from a template-switch adaptor with 12 random nucleotides. TCRdb independently ran MiXCR on the 5' RACE reads; one entry per CDR3 protein. The profile covers fewer than 2 million distinct CDR3 sequences, with roughly two fifths appearing a single time and 23% taken by the ten largest. Germline-derived CDR1 and CDR2 are LNHNV and YYDKDF (reference sequence). CDR3 length equals 13 residues. Trimming cost V 1 base and J 4 bases, with 6 bases left between them. The study's findings and limits: A roughly linear fall in TCR beta diversity per million T cells was seen with increasing age. PBMCs that were unsorted prevented a conclusive naive versus antigen-experienced comparison.

Remarks on this clonotype: Antigen specificity is unknown.

Sequencing input: blood. The chain recombines TRBV15 with TRBJ2-3; D gene uncertain. The TCR comes from a human donor in good health. CDR3 DNA sequence: TGTGCCACCAGCAGAGCTTTGTCAGATACGCAGTATTTT. Translated, it gives CATSRALSDTQYF. The variable domain in full, with the rest retrieved from reference TRBV15 and TRBJ2-3, is DAMVIQNPRYQVTQFGKPVTLSCSQTLNHNVMYWYQQKSSQAPKLLFHYYDKDFNNEADTPDNFQSRRPNTSFCFLDIRSPGLGDTAMYLCATSRALSDTQYFGPGTRLTVL.